These 18 T cell receptor beta chains originate from one sample sequenced in a study of Tregs in tolerant kidney transplant recipients. Profiling relied on immunoSEQ multiplex PCR, and the TCRdb table lists in-frame clones only, not all of them. The top ten clones hold about 0.68% of a sample with around 230,000 clones, around 81% of them seen once. Source material: CD4+ T cells from blood. The source of these receptors is a human donor in good health.

With respect to this clone: One end of the junction does not line up with germline, which may come from a read error. The gene calls are TRBV7-7 and TRBJ2-7, with a tentative D call TRBD1 (5 bases). Germline lookup yields CDR1 SSHAT and CDR2 FNYEAQ (reference sequence). This CDR3 comprises 14 residues. The DNA of the CDR3 is TGTGCTAGCAGCTCAGCTGGACAAATGGCCGAGCAGTACTTC. Amino acid sequence: CASSSAGQMAEQYF.

This clone has more than one count but fewer than ten. The V gene is TRBV2, the J gene TRBJ1-1; D may be TRBD1 (5 bases). V lost 4 bases and J lost 4, with 13 bases in between. This CDR3 contains 14 residues. Germline CDR1 reads SNHLY; CDR2 reads FYNNEI. The CDR3 DNA reads as TGTGCCAGCAGTGCTCCGGGACGATCCACTGAAGCTTTCTTT. It codes for CASSAPGRSTEAFF.

This chain links TRBV11-2 with TRBJ2-1; 10 bases fit TRBD2. The CDR3 has 13 amino acids. Trimming at V came to 5 bases and at J to 10 bases, leaving 5 bases not matched to a gene. Per germline, CDR1 SGHAT and CDR2 FQNNGV. CDR3 bases: TGTGCCAGCAGCGGGCTAGCGGGAGTCGAGCAGTTCTTC. It encodes CASSGLAGVEQFF.

V and J are TRBV6-5 and TRBJ1-1, with D hard to call. CDR1 MNHEY and CDR2 SVGAGI come from the germline V gene. The CDR3 has 12 residues. The V and J ends lost 5 bases and 3 bases respectively, with 7 bases between them. The CDR3 here is CASSGYDTEAFF. The CDR3 DNA sequence: TGTGCCAGCAGTGGGTACGACACTGAAGCTTTCTTT.

The rearrangement links TRBV5-4 to TRBJ2-2; 10 nucleotides align to TRBD2. The germline V gene has CDR1 SGHNT and CDR2 YYREEE (reference sequence). CDR3 length equals 17 residues. V was clipped by 4 bases and J by 6 bases; unmatched bases: 12. CDR3 sequence reads: CASSQTPLAGVSGELFF. The CDR3 region has the DNA TGTGCCAGCAGCCAAACTCCCCTAGCGGGAGTATCCGGGGAGCTGTTTTTT.

The V call is TRBV6-6, the J call TRBJ1-5, with D perhaps TRBD1 (6 bases). Germline CDR1 is MNHNY and CDR2 is SVGAGI (reference sequence). V was pared by 5 bases and J by 7 bases, with 12 bases between. The CDR3 contains 13 residues. In nucleotides, the CDR3 is TGTGCCAGCAGTCTACAGGGTGACCAGCCCCAGCATTTT. Translating gives CASSLQGDQPQHF.

For the CDR3, the DNA is TGCAGCGTCCACTCAGGGTTGGGCGCTGGAAACACCATATATTTT. It encodes CSVHSGLGAGNTIYF. The chain uses TRBV29-1 and TRBJ1-3; possibly TRBD1 for D (5 bases). The CDR3 loop spans 15 amino acids. Trimming stripped 6 bases from V and 2 bases from J, with 17 bases between. The germline V gene encodes CDR1 SQVTM and CDR2 ANQGSEA.

V gene TRBV6-1 combines with J gene TRBJ2-7; possible D gene TRBD2, 5 bases. Trimming stripped 2 bases from V and 2 bases from J, with 16 bases between. The germline CDR1 and CDR2 sequences are MNHNS and SASEGT. The length of the CDR3 is 16 residues. CDR3 sequence: CASSENFFGVAYEQYF. The CDR3 nucleotides are TGTGCCAGCAGTGAAAACTTCTTCGGGGTTGCCTACGAGCAGTACTTC.

The chain combines TRBV18 with TRBJ2-3; 10 nucleotides line up with TRBD2. Germline CDR1 and CDR2: KGHSH and LQKENI. CDR3 length: 18 residues. Trimming cost V 2 bases and J 2 bases; bases outside gene matches: 10. The CDR3 region has the DNA TGTGCCAGCTCACCAAAAAGGAGCGGGAGGGCTCCCACAGATACGCAGTATTTT. It yields the protein CASSPKRSGRAPTDTQYF.

The V and J genes are TRBV18 and TRBJ2-7, with 10 bases matching TRBD2. CDR1 is KGHSH and CDR2 is LQKENI in the germline V gene. There are 17 residues in the CDR3. The V gene end was trimmed by 2 bases and the J gene end by 1 base; junction bases not matched to a gene: 8. CDR3 DNA: TGTGCCAGCTCACCATGGATCACTAGCGGGGCTTCCTACGAGCAGTACTTC. Residues: CASSPWITSGASYEQYF. Filled out from reference TRBV18 and TRBJ2-7, the complete variable domain reads NAGVMQNPRHLVRRRGQEARLRCSPMKGHSHVYWYRQLPEEGLKFMVYLQKENIIDESGMPKERFSAEFPKEGPSILRIQQVVRGDSAAYFCASSPWITSGASYEQYFGPGTRLTVT.

This chain uses TRBV5-6 with TRBJ2-3, with 9 positions matching TRBD2. J lost 1 base, V lost 4 bases, and 10 bases had no gene match. The germline CDR1 and CDR2 sequences are SGHDT and YYEEEE. The CDR3 length is 17 residues. In DNA form, the CDR3 reads TGTGCCAGCAGCCTCTTTAGCGGGAGTGGGGGCACAGATACGCAGTATTTT. It is translated as CASSLFSGSGGTDTQYF.

Comments on this clone: An end of the junction differs from the germline gene, which may be a read error. The chain joins TRBV10-3 to TRBJ2-2; 7 bases are shared with TRBD2. The germline CDR1 and CDR2 sequences are ENHRY and SYGVKD. The CDR3 contains 14 residues. The CDR3 here is CAITERGNTGELFF. In nucleotides, the CDR3 is TGTGCCATCACTGAGCGGGGAAACACCGGGGAGCTGTTTTTT.

The V call is TRBV5-1, the J call TRBJ2-7; 8 bases map to TRBD1. Trimming cost V 0 bases and J 5 bases; bases outside gene matches: 7. The CDR3 has 15 residues. Germline V gene lookup returns CDR1 SGHRS and CDR2 YFSETQ. The DNA of the CDR3 is TGCGCCAGCAGCTTGGCGCAGGGGGCGGACAACGAGCAGTACTTC. This sequence encodes CASSLAQGADNEQYF.

The chain is built from TRBV2 and TRBJ2-5; no clear D gene. This CDR3 has 11 amino acids. Trimming stripped 5 bases from V and 5 bases from J, with 6 bases between. The germline V gene encodes CDR1 SNHLY and CDR2 FYNNEI. Written as DNA, the CDR3 is TGTGCCAGCAGTATCTTGGAGACCCAGTACTTC. It specifies CASSILETQYF.

The chain links TRBV6-6 to TRBJ2-3; 9 nucleotides match TRBD2. V lost 6 bases, J lost 1 base, and 2 bases stayed unmatched. CDR1 is MNHNY, CDR2 SVGAGI, per germline (reference sequence). This CDR3 contains 14 residues. This chain's CDR3 is CASRRTSGTDTQYF. The CDR3 region has the DNA TGTGCCAGCAGAAGGACTAGCGGCACAGATACGCAGTATTTT.

This chain uses TRBV15 with TRBJ2-7; perhaps TRBD2 as D (6 bases). V was clipped by 0 bases and J by 11 bases, with 11 bases between them. Germline V gene data show CDR1 as LNHNV and CDR2 as YYDKDF (reference sequence). The CDR3 length is 12 residues. The CDR3 protein is CATSRDNGEEYF. Written as DNA, the CDR3 is TGTGCCACCAGCAGAGATAATGGGGAGGAGTACTTC.

The genes are TRBV10-2 and TRBJ1-2; 7 bases line up with TRBD1. This CDR3 is 12 amino acids long. J lost 8 bases, V lost 6 bases, and 6 bases had no gene match. The germline V gene has CDR1 WSHSY and CDR2 SAAADI. The CDR3 coding sequence is TGCGCCAGCAGCACAGGGGTGGGGGGCTACACCTTC. It is translated as CASSTGVGGYTF.

This clone was seen once. The V and J genes are TRBV6-5 and TRBJ1-2; no clear D gene. The CDR3 runs 14 residues. CDR1 is MNHEY, CDR2 SVGAGI, per germline. Trimming stripped 5 bases from V and 2 bases from J, with 12 bases between. For the CDR3, the DNA is TGTGCCAGCAGTGCGGATAACCCCAACTATGGCTACACCTTC. It translates to CASSADNPNYGYTF.